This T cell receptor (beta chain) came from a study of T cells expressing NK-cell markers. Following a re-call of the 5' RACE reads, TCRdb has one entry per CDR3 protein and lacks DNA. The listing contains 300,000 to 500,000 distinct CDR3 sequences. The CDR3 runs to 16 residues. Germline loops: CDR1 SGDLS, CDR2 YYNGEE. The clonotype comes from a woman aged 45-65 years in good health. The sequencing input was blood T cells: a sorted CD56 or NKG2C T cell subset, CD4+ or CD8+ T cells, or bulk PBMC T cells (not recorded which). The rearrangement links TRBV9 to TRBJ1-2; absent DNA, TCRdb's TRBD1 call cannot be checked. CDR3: CASSLMETGGIGGYTF. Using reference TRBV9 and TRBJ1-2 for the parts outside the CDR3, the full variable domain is DSGVTQTPKHLITATGQRVTLRCSPRSGDLSVYWYQQSLDQGLQFLIQYYNGEERAKGNILERFSAQQFPDLHSELNLSSLELGDSALYFCASSLMETGGIGGYTFGSGTRLTVV.